Listed below are T cell receptor beta chains from one sample, sequenced in a study of tumor-infiltrating lymphocytes in glioblastoma multiforme. TCRdb independently ran MiXCR on the multiplex PCR reads; one entry per CDR3 protein. Here the sample spans roughly 15,000 distinct CDR3 sequences, 73% being singletons. The source material was brain tumor tissue. Every receptor here comes from a male donor with glioblastoma. The CDR3 runs from the conserved cysteine through the conserved F or W. The order of the fields is J gene, D gene, V gene, clone size, CDR3 DNA, CDR3 protein. The D gene is left open where the match is weak. Expanded clones get a size class; other rows say once, few or many, or leave the size out.

J gene: TRBJ2-4
D gene: TRBD2
V gene: TRBV4-3
clone size: .
CDR3 DNA: TGCGCCAGCAGCCCGCCCGGGGGGGACATTCAGTACTTC
CDR3 protein: CASSPPGGDIQYF

J gene: TRBJ2-7
D gene: TRBD2
V gene: TRBV11-2
clone size: .
CDR3 DNA: TGTGCCATCGGTAGCGGGAGGCGGGGGGAGCAGTACTTC
CDR3 protein: CAIGSGRRGEQYF

J gene: TRBJ2-7
D gene: TRBD1
V gene: TRBV29-1
clone size: .
CDR3 DNA: TGCAGCGCCGGACAGGGGCCCTTAGAGCAGTACTTC
CDR3 protein: CSAGQGPLEQYF

J gene: TRBJ1-5
D gene: .
V gene: TRBV13
clone size: .
CDR3 DNA: TGTACCAGCAGCCTCACAGATACGCAGCATTTT
CDR3 protein: CTSSLTDTQHF

J gene: TRBJ1-6
D gene: TRBD1
V gene: TRBV20-1
clone size: .
CDR3 DNA: TGCAGCACCTCGACAGGGGGGAATTCACCCCTCCACTTT
CDR3 protein: CSTSTGGNSPLHF

J gene: TRBJ2-1
D gene: TRBD2
V gene: TRBV6-6
clone size: few
CDR3 DNA: TGTGCCAGCACCCCATCACTAGCGCCTGTGGGTGAGCAGTTCTTC
CDR3 protein: CASTPSLAPVGEQFF

J gene: TRBJ1-3
D gene: TRBD1
V gene: TRBV6-5
clone size: medium-sized
CDR3 DNA: TGTGCCAGTGGGACAGGGGAGGGAATCTCAAACACCATATATTTT
CDR3 protein: CASGTGEGISNTIYF

J gene: TRBJ2-1
D gene: TRBD2
V gene: TRBV11-2
clone size: .
CDR3 DNA: TGTGCCAGCAGACCTGTAGCGGGAGTTGAGCAGTTCTTC
CDR3 protein: CASRPVAGVEQFF

J gene: TRBJ2-1
D gene: TRBD2
V gene: TRBV20-1
clone size: .
CDR3 DNA: TGCAGTGCTCTGGGACTAGCGGGAGTTTCCAATGAGCAGTTCTTC
CDR3 protein: CSALGLAGVSNEQFF

J gene: TRBJ2-3
D gene: .
V gene: TRBV30
clone size: .
CDR3 DNA: TGTGCCTGGAGTGTACTGGGGCCCCATTCAGATACGCAGTATTTT
CDR3 protein: CAWSVLGPHSDTQYF

J gene: TRBJ2-7
D gene: .
V gene: TRBV14
clone size: .
CDR3 DNA: TGTGCCAGCAGCGACGGAAGTGGGTACGAGCAGTACTTC
CDR3 protein: CASSDGSGYEQYF

J gene: TRBJ2-7
D gene: TRBD2
V gene: TRBV11-1
clone size: .
CDR3 DNA: TGTGCCAGCAGCCCCGGACTAGCGGGGGTCTACGAGCAGTACTTC
CDR3 protein: CASSPGLAGVYEQYF

J gene: TRBJ2-7
D gene: .
V gene: TRBV28
clone size: .
CDR3 DNA: TGTGGCAGCAGTTTATCAGCGGCAGGGCAGGACGAGCAGTATTTC
CDR3 protein: CGSSLSAAGQDEQYF

J gene: TRBJ1-3
D gene: TRBD1
V gene: TRBV6-5
clone size: .
CDR3 DNA: TGTGCCAGCAGTGGCTTTTTAGGGACAGGGAAAGGCTCTGGAAACACCATATATTTT
CDR3 protein: CASSGFLGTGKGSGNTIYF

J gene: TRBJ2-2
D gene: .
V gene: TRBV10-1
clone size: .
CDR3 DNA: TGCGCCAGCAGGGGACTGGGACAGAACACCGGGGAGCTGTTTTTT
CDR3 protein: CASRGLGQNTGELFF

J gene: TRBJ2-2
D gene: .
V gene: TRBV11-1
clone size: few
CDR3 DNA: TGTGCCAGCGGCTTAATGGCGACGGAGACCGGGGAGCTGTTTTTT
CDR3 protein: CASGLMATETGELFF

J gene: TRBJ2-7
D gene: .
V gene: TRBV20-1
clone size: .
CDR3 DNA: TGCAGTGCTAGAGATCGAGCGTCACCCTACGAGCAGTACTTC
CDR3 protein: CSARDRASPYEQYF

J gene: TRBJ2-1
D gene: TRBD2
V gene: TRBV11-2
clone size: .
CDR3 DNA: TGTGCCAGCAGCCCCCTTGCGGGAGAGGCTGAGCAGTTCTTC
CDR3 protein: CASSPLAGEAEQFF

J gene: TRBJ2-1
D gene: .
V gene: TRBV20-1
clone size: .
CDR3 DNA: TGCAGTGCGGACCGAGCTGGGTACAATGAGCAGTTCTTC
CDR3 protein: CSADRAGYNEQFF

J gene: TRBJ2-7
D gene: .
V gene: TRBV4-2
clone size: .
CDR3 DNA: TGTGCCAGCAGCCGCGCCGCGCCCAGCGGAACTATCTACGAGCAGTACTTC
CDR3 protein: CASSRAAPSGTIYEQYF

J gene: TRBJ2-5
D gene: TRBD2
V gene: TRBV20-1
clone size: medium-sized
CDR3 DNA: TGCAGTGCTAGAGATCGTACAGCGGGAGCCCGACGAGAGACCCAGTACTTC
CDR3 protein: CSARDRTAGARRETQYF

J gene: TRBJ2-2
D gene: TRBD1
V gene: TRBV4-2
clone size: .
CDR3 DNA: TGTGCCAGCAGCCCCCGTGCCGGACAGGGCGGCGCCGGGGAGCTGTTTTTT
CDR3 protein: CASSPRAGQGGAGELFF

J gene: TRBJ1-5
D gene: TRBD1
V gene: TRBV29-1
clone size: .
CDR3 DNA: TGCAGCGCTGTGCAAGGACAGGGGCCCGGGGGGCCCCAGCATTTT
CDR3 protein: CSAVQGQGPGGPQHF

J gene: TRBJ1-2
D gene: .
V gene: TRBV6-5
clone size: .
CDR3 DNA: TGTGCCAGCAGTTACTCGGAGGGGTCTAGTGGCTACACCTTC
CDR3 protein: CASSYSEGSSGYTF

J gene: TRBJ1-2
D gene: .
V gene: TRBV29-1
clone size: .
CDR3 DNA: TGCAGCGTTGAAGATTTACGATCGAAAACCTTC
CDR3 protein: CSVEDLRSKTF

J gene: TRBJ2-3
D gene: .
V gene: TRBV10-2
clone size: .
CDR3 DNA: TGCGCCAGCAGTGACCTAGGCGGGAGCACAGATACGCAGTATTTT
CDR3 protein: CASSDLGGSTDTQYF

J gene: TRBJ2-1
D gene: .
V gene: TRBV20-1
clone size: .
CDR3 DNA: TGCAGTGCCAGAGATGGGTCAGGGCTGTATGAGCAGTTCTTC
CDR3 protein: CSARDGSGLYEQFF

J gene: TRBJ2-1
D gene: .
V gene: TRBV11-2
clone size: once
CDR3 DNA: TGTGCTAGCAGATTAGATGGGGAGAATGAGCAGTTCTTC
CDR3 protein: CASRLDGENEQFF

J gene: TRBJ2-4
D gene: TRBD2
V gene: TRBV20-1
clone size: many
CDR3 DNA: TGCAGTGCTACGACTAGCGGGAGCTCCATTCAGTACTTC
CDR3 protein: CSATTSGSSIQYF

J gene: TRBJ2-7
D gene: .
V gene: TRBV20-1
clone size: .
CDR3 DNA: TGCAGTGCCAGAGGGCTAACGGAAGGGTTGTACGAGCAGTACTTC
CDR3 protein: CSARGLTEGLYEQYF

J gene: TRBJ2-4
D gene: .
V gene: TRBV20-1
clone size: .
CDR3 DNA: TGCAATGCTAGAGACCCTGACAGTGGGATTCGGAAAGCCAAAAACATTCAGTACTTC
CDR3 protein: CNARDPDSGIRKAKNIQYF

J gene: TRBJ2-3
D gene: TRBD1
V gene: TRBV6-2/TRBV6-3
clone size: .
CDR3 DNA: TGTGCCAGCAGTTACATCTCCGGGACAGGGCACACCACAGATACGCAGTATTTT
CDR3 protein: CASSYISGTGHTTDTQYF

J gene: TRBJ2-1
D gene: TRBD2
V gene: TRBV10-3
clone size: .
CDR3 DNA: TGTGCCATCAGTTTTTCTAGCGGGAGGGACAATGAGCAGTTCTTC
CDR3 protein: CAISFSSGRDNEQFF

J gene: TRBJ2-7
D gene: .
V gene: TRBV11-3
clone size: .
CDR3 DNA: TGTGCCAGCAGCTTAGTAGCGTCCACCTACGAGCAGCACTTC
CDR3 protein: CASSLVASTYEQHF

J gene: TRBJ2-2
D gene: TRBD2
V gene: TRBV10-1
clone size: .
CDR3 DNA: TGCGCCGGCAATGAAATGGCTAGCGGGAGGGCCGGGGACCTGTTTTTT
CDR3 protein: CAGNEMASGRAGDLFF

J gene: TRBJ1-6
D gene: .
V gene: TRBV20-1
clone size: .
CDR3 DNA: TGCGGTGCTAGCCCGGGAATGGCGAATTCACCCCTCCACTTT
CDR3 protein: CGASPGMANSPLHF

J gene: TRBJ1-2
D gene: TRBD1
V gene: TRBV4-1
clone size: .
CDR3 DNA: TGCGCCAGCAGCCAAGCCCGGACAGGCCCCCTATTTGACTACACCTTC
CDR3 protein: CASSQARTGPLFDYTF

J gene: TRBJ2-3
D gene: .
V gene: TRBV11-3
clone size: .
CDR3 DNA: TGTGCCAGCAGCCCCCTAGGGCGCACAGATACGCAGTATTTT
CDR3 protein: CASSPLGRTDTQYF

J gene: TRBJ2-5
D gene: .
V gene: TRBV11-2
clone size: .
CDR3 DNA: TGTGCCAGCAGCTTAATGCGGACAAAAGAGACCCAGTACTTC
CDR3 protein: CASSLMRTKETQYF

J gene: TRBJ2-1
D gene: TRBD1
V gene: TRBV29-1
clone size: .
CDR3 DNA: TGCAGCGTTGGGGGGCGACAGGGGGACAATGAACAGTTCTTC
CDR3 protein: CSVGGRQGDNEQFF

J gene: TRBJ2-1
D gene: TRBD2
V gene: TRBV20-1
clone size: once
CDR3 DNA: TGCAGTGCTAGAGATGTGGGAGGGCTGTATGAACAGTTCTTC
CDR3 protein: CSARDVGGLYEQFF

J gene: TRBJ2-7
D gene: TRBD2
V gene: TRBV29-1
clone size: .
CDR3 DNA: TGCAGTGTTGAAGAGGCGGGAGAACAGCCGTCCCGCGAGCAGTACTTC
CDR3 protein: CSVEEAGEQPSREQYF

J gene: TRBJ1-2
D gene: .
V gene: TRBV30
clone size: few
CDR3 DNA: TGTGCCTGGAATGCAGGATTTAACTATGGCTACACCTTC
CDR3 protein: CAWNAGFNYGYTF

J gene: TRBJ2-3
D gene: .
V gene: TRBV6-2/TRBV6-3
clone size: .
CDR3 DNA: TGTGCCAGCGGTTACTCGGAGTTTCTGGCAGATACGCAGTATTTT
CDR3 protein: CASGYSEFLADTQYF

J gene: TRBJ2-2
D gene: .
V gene: TRBV6-5
clone size: .
CDR3 DNA: TGTGCCAGCGTATCTACGAACACCGGGGAGCTGTTTTTT
CDR3 protein: CASVSTNTGELFF

J gene: TRBJ1-2
D gene: TRBD1
V gene: TRBV11-2
clone size: .
CDR3 DNA: TGTGCCAGCGGCCATCCGACAGGGATTTACTATGGCTACACCTTC
CDR3 protein: CASGHPTGIYYGYTF

J gene: TRBJ1-3
D gene: TRBD1
V gene: TRBV6-5
clone size: .
CDR3 DNA: TGTGCCAGCATCAACCTGGGGACAGGGGGTCTATTGGGTGGAAACACCATATATTTT
CDR3 protein: CASINLGTGGLLGGNTIYF

J gene: TRBJ1-4
D gene: .
V gene: TRBV11-2
clone size: .
CDR3 DNA: TGTGCCAGCAGCTTTACCGGGACGGACGAAAAACTGTTTTTT
CDR3 protein: CASSFTGTDEKLFF

J gene: TRBJ2-3
D gene: TRBD2
V gene: TRBV4-2
clone size: .
CDR3 DNA: TGTGCCAGCAGCCAAGGGACTAGCAACAGAGATACGCAGTATTTT
CDR3 protein: CASSQGTSNRDTQYF

J gene: TRBJ2-1
D gene: .
V gene: TRBV11-3
clone size: .
CDR3 DNA: TGTGCCAGCAGCCCTAACAATGAGCAGTTCTTC
CDR3 protein: CASSPNNEQFF

J gene: TRBJ2-1
D gene: .
V gene: TRBV5-6
clone size: .
CDR3 DNA: TGTGCCGGCAGCTTGGTAGAGGATTACAATGAGCAGTTCTTC
CDR3 protein: CAGSLVEDYNEQFF

J gene: TRBJ2-4
D gene: TRBD2
V gene: TRBV30
clone size: .
CDR3 DNA: TGTGCCTGGGCCCGGGAGGGAAACGTTCAATACTTC
CDR3 protein: CAWAREGNVQYF